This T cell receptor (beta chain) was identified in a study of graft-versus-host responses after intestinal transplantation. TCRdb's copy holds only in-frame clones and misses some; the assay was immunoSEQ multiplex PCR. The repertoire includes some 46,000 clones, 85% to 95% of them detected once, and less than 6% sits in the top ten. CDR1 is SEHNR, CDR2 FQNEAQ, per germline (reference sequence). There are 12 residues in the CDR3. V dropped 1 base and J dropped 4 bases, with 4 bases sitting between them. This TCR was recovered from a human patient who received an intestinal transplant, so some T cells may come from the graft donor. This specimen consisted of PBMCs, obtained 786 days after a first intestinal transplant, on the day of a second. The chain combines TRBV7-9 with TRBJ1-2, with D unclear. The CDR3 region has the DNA TGTGCCAGCAGCTTAGGCAGCTATGGCTACACCTTC. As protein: CASSLGSYGYTF.